The 32 T cell receptor beta chains below were found in one sample sequenced in a study of cytomegalovirus exposure and HLA in healthy donors. Clones were read by immunoSEQ multiplex PCR, and TCRdb kept only the in-frame ones, dropping some. Altogether 200,000 to 250,000 clones are present, around 90% being singletons, with the ten largest covering roughly 2%. Material for sequencing was PBMCs. The origin of the receptors is a woman younger than 35 in good health and CMV-seropositive.

The chain carries TRBV4-1 and TRBJ2-1; D perhaps matches TRBD1 (6 bases). With 4 bases removed from V and 12 bases from J, the gap between germline ends came to 16 bases. The germline V gene encodes CDR1 MGHRA and CDR2 YSYEKL. The CDR3 is 13 amino acids. CDR3 DNA: TGCGCCAGCAGCCCCATAAACAGGGTGGGGCAGTTCTTC. It yields the protein CASSPINRVGQFF.

This chain connects TRBV5-1 to TRBJ1-1; TRBD1 aligns across 7 bases. Germline lookup yields CDR1 SGHRS and CDR2 YFSETQ. With V trimmed by 4 bases and J by 2 bases, 8 bases remained unmatched. The CDR3 is made up of 15 amino acids. In DNA, the CDR3 is TGCGCCAGCAGCGTCCGCGGGACAGCAAACACTGAAGCTTTCTTT. It encodes CASSVRGTANTEAFF.

The genes are TRBV4-1 and TRBJ1-4, with TRBD1 matching over 7 bases. CDR1 is MGHRA, CDR2 YSYEKL, per germline. V lost 1 base and J lost 3; bases outside the gene matches: 2. The CDR3 has 15 amino acids. DNA for the CDR3: TGCGCCAGCAGCCAAGTTGGGACAGCTAATGAAAAACTGTTTTTT. Its translation is CASSQVGTANEKLFF.

V gene TRBV5-1 combines with J gene TRBJ1-2, with D possibly matching TRBD1 (6 bases). V dropped 2 bases and J dropped 5 bases, with 13 bases sitting between them. The CDR3 has 14 residues. Germline-derived CDR1 and CDR2 are SGHRS and YFSETQ. CDR3: CASSFRGGGYGYTF. CDR3 nucleotides: TGCGCCAGCAGCTTCAGGGGCGGCGGATATGGCTACACCTTC.

This chain links TRBV1 with TRBJ2-1; the table's D call, TRBD2, has no DNA check behind it. TRBV1 is designated a pseudogene. The CDR3 is 17 amino acids. The chain's CDR3 is CTSSQVSLAGAYNEQFF. For the CDR3, the DNA is TGCACCAGCAGCCAAGTCTCTTTAGCGGGAGCTTACAATGAGCAGTTCTTC.

This chain joins TRBV30 and TRBJ1-4; tentatively, D is TRBD1 (5 bases). The CDR3 sequence is 17 residues long. The germline CDR1 and CDR2 sequences are GTSNPN and SVGIG (reference sequence). V gave up 0 bases and J gave up 8 bases, with 22 bases separating them. Written as DNA, the CDR3 is TGTGCCTGGAGTGTACTAAAAGGGGTACGACGCCTCGAAAAACTGTTTTTT. Amino acid sequence: CAWSVLKGVRRLEKLFF.

The chain employs TRBV9 and TRBJ1-5; TRBD1 aligns across 8 bases. CDR1 is SGDLS, CDR2 YYNGEE, per germline. The ends lost 0 bases at V and 0 bases at J; junction bases unmatched: 11. CDR3 length: 19 amino acids. CDR3 in amino acids: CASSVVRTGRIYSNQPQHF. As DNA, the CDR3 is TGTGCCAGCAGCGTAGTCCGGACAGGGAGAATTTATAGCAATCAGCCCCAGCATTTT. The complete variable domain, with remaining parts taken from reference TRBV9 and TRBJ1-5, reads DSGVTQTPKHLITATGQRVTLRCSPRSGDLSVYWYQQSLDQGLQFLIQYYNGEERAKGNILERFSAQQFPDLHSELNLSSLELGDSALYFCASSVVRTGRIYSNQPQHFGDGTRLSIL.

This clone was counted between two and nine times. The V and J genes are TRBV4-2 and TRBJ1-5; perhaps TRBD1 as D (6 bases). Trimming removed 2 bases from V and 6 bases from J, with 20 bases in between. There are 17 residues in the CDR3. Germline V gene data show CDR1 as LGHNA and CDR2 as YNFKEQ. The DNA of the CDR3 is TGTGCCAGCAGCCAACTAGGGCGGGGGGGGCTCGGTCAGCCCCAGCATTTT. This translates into CASSQLGRGGLGQPQHF.

The CDR3 here is CASSLAPGAAETQYF. CDR3 DNA sequence: TGCGCCAGCAGCTTGGCACCGGGAGCGGCAGAGACCCAGTACTTC. The V gene is TRBV5-1, the J gene TRBJ2-5; perhaps TRBD2 as D (6 bases). Per germline, CDR1 SGHRS and CDR2 YFSETQ. The CDR3 has 15 residues. V was trimmed by 0 bases and J by 4 bases, leaving 13 bases between them. Complete variable domain (other parts from reference TRBV5-1 and TRBJ2-5): KAGVTQTPRYLIKTRGQQVTLSCSPISGHRSVSWYQQTPGQGLQFLFEYFSETQRNKGNFPGRFSGRQFSNSRSEMNVSTLELGDSALYLCASSLAPGAAETQYFGPGTRLLVL.

This clone showed up just once. The V and J genes are TRBV4-1 and TRBJ2-7; D call uncertain. The CDR3 covers 12 residues. The germline V gene has CDR1 MGHRA and CDR2 YSYEKL. The V end was cut by 4 bases, the J end by 3 bases, with 7 bases between. The DNA for the CDR3 is TGCGCCAGCAGCCCCGACTTCTACGAGCAGTACTTC. Translating gives CASSPDFYEQYF.

DNA of the CDR3: TGTGCCAGCAGCCGCCCTAGCGGCACAGATACGCAGTATTTT. This gives the protein CASSRPSGTDTQYF. The V and J genes are TRBV7-2 and TRBJ2-3; a weak D match, TRBD2 (6 bases). Germline V gene sequence: CDR1 SGHTA, CDR2 FQGNSA. With 5 bases removed from V and 1 base from J, the gap between germline ends came to 10 bases. CDR3 length: 14 residues.

The chain couples TRBV7-9 to TRBJ1-1; no clear D. CDR1 and CDR2 from the germline V gene are SEHNR and FQNEAQ (reference sequence). With 0 bases removed from V and 2 bases from J, the gap between germline ends came to 7 bases. The CDR3 loop spans 14 amino acids. The CDR3 DNA is TGTGCCAGCAGCTTAGCGCTAGGAAACACTGAAGCTTTCTTT. This gives the protein CASSLALGNTEAFF.

The chain carries TRBV7-2 and TRBJ2-3; tentative D call: TRBD2 (6 bases). Germline V gene lookup returns CDR1 SGHTA and CDR2 FQGNSA. The CDR3 extends over 17 amino acids. V dropped 1 base and J dropped 2 bases, with 16 bases sitting between them. CDR3 in amino acids: CASSLGPYGGITDTQYF. The CDR3 bases are TGTGCCAGCAGCTTAGGGCCTTACGGGGGTATCACAGATACGCAGTATTTT.

V gene TRBV27 combines with J gene TRBJ2-5; perhaps TRBD2 as D (5 bases). The CDR3 covers 14 residues. Trimming removed 3 bases from V and 5 bases from J, with 13 bases in between. Germline V gene lookup returns CDR1 MNHEY and CDR2 SMNVEV (reference sequence). CDR3 DNA: TGTGCCAGCAGTTTTTACGGGAACGGTGAGACCCAGTACTTC. Translating gives CASSFYGNGETQYF.

The chain has TRBV30 and TRBJ2-1, with 8 positions matching TRBD1. V lost 5 bases to trimming and J lost 4 bases; unmatched junction nucleotides: 4. The CDR3 contains 13 residues. The germline gives CDR1 GTSNPN, CDR2 SVGIG (reference sequence). CDR3 DNA sequence: TGTGCCTGGGACAGGGGCGATTACAATGAGCAGTTCTTC. It encodes CAWDRGDYNEQFF.

V usage is TRBV6-1 and J usage is TRBJ2-7; a possible D gene is TRBD1 (6 bases). Germline lookup yields CDR1 MNHNS and CDR2 SASEGT. The CDR3 runs to 16 residues. Trimming took off 1 base at V and 0 bases at J, with 13 bases between the two ends. The CDR3 DNA reads as TGTGCCAGCAGTGAAGAGGGGGTAATAGACTCCTACGAGCAGTACTTC. Protein sequence: CASSEEGVIDSYEQYF.

In the case of this clone: Different DNA sequences within this sample yield the same CDR3. V usage is TRBV28 and J usage is TRBJ1-2, with 7 bases that match TRBD1. CDR3 length: 14 amino acids. CDR1 MDHEN and CDR2 SYDVKM come from the germline V gene. Trimming cost V 4 bases and J 0 bases; bases outside gene matches: 2. In DNA form, the CDR3 reads TGTGCCAGCAGTTCACAGGGGTCTAACTATGGCTACACCTTC. Its protein product is CASSSQGSNYGYTF.

This chain joins TRBV30 and TRBJ2-3, with 10 bases lining up with TRBD1. Germline CDR1 is GTSNPN and CDR2 is SVGIG (reference sequence). V lost 1 base, J lost 5 bases, and 6 bases stayed unmatched. CDR3 length: 15 amino acids. The CDR3 loop reads CAWSGPGQGRDTQYF. The CDR3 DNA is TGTGCCTGGAGTGGGCCGGGACAGGGGAGAGATACGCAGTATTTT.

The chain links TRBV11-2 to TRBJ2-2, with 12 positions matching TRBD2. This CDR3 spans 18 amino acids. Germline trimming cut 2 bases from V and 6 bases from J; bases unmatched to any gene: 10. Germline CDR1 is SGHAT and CDR2 is FQNNGV. CDR3: CASSLRPPLAGGPGELFF. DNA for the CDR3: TGTGCCAGCAGCTTAAGGCCCCCCCTAGCGGGAGGGCCCGGGGAGCTGTTTTTT.

The chain employs TRBV6-1 and TRBJ1-2; TRBD1 is a possible D gene (6 bases). The CDR3 sequence is 15 residues long. V was clipped by 3 bases and J by 4 bases, with 15 bases between them. CDR1 is MNHNS, CDR2 SASEGT, per germline. As DNA, the CDR3 is TGTGCCAGCAGTGATTGGGGGGGGCGAGGCTATGGCTACACCTTC. Encoded protein: CASSDWGGRGYGYTF.

This rearrangement joins TRBV11-2 to TRBJ1-1; D is undetermined. CDR1 is SGHAT and CDR2 is FQNNGV in the germline V gene. This CDR3 has 14 amino acids. V lost 1 base and J 5 bases, leaving 11 bases between the germline ends. Written as DNA, the CDR3 is TGTGCCAGCAGCTTAGCGGCTGGCGGGACTGAAGCTTTCTTT. It encodes CASSLAAGGTEAFF.

A few counts support this clone. V is TRBV18 and J is TRBJ1-1; TRBD1 agrees at 7 bases. V dropped 6 bases and J dropped 0; count of bases not matched to a gene: 4. The CDR3 covers 14 residues. From germline, CDR1 is KGHSH and CDR2 LQKENI. In DNA form, the CDR3 reads TGTGCCAGCTCTCAGGACAGGCTGAACACTGAAGCTTTCTTT. Protein: CASSQDRLNTEAFF.

The chain has TRBV11-2 and TRBJ2-7, with 8 nucleotides matching TRBD2. The germline V gene encodes CDR1 SGHAT and CDR2 FQNNGV. This CDR3 contains 18 residues. V was clipped by 5 bases and J by 5 bases; unmatched bases: 20. CDR3 coding DNA: TGTGCCAGCAGCAAAGGCGCTGGTTTCAGCGGGAGACTAAACGAGCAGTACTTC. It translates to CASSKGAGFSGRLNEQYF.

The J gene is TRBJ2-7, the V gene TRBV5-1; TRBD1 matches at 8 bases. With V trimmed by 4 bases and J by 5 bases, 8 bases remained unmatched. The CDR3 contains 14 residues. The V gene's germline CDR1 is SGHRS and CDR2 YFSETQ. CDR3 sequence: CASSEDRDSDEQYF. CDR3 sequence (DNA): TGCGCCAGCAGCGAGGACAGGGATTCGGACGAGCAGTACTTC.

The chain has TRBV5-1 and TRBJ2-7; D is possibly TRBD1 (6 bases). The CDR3 runs to 15 residues. The V gene's germline CDR1 is SGHRS and CDR2 YFSETQ. Deletions cut 4 bases from V and 0 bases from J, with 14 bases between. The CDR3 loop reads CASSGGGVSSYEQYF. CDR3 coding DNA: TGCGCCAGCAGCGGGGGCGGAGTGAGCTCCTACGAGCAGTACTTC.

The chain employs TRBV28 and TRBJ2-2, with D possibly matching TRBD2 (6 bases). Trimming took 8 bases from V and 5 from J, leaving 15 bases between them. The CDR3 spans 14 residues. The germline V gene has CDR1 MDHEN and CDR2 SYDVKM. The CDR3 DNA reads TGTGCCAGCGCGGACTACGTTGGTACCGGGGAGCTGTTTTTT. Translation gives CASADYVGTGELFF.

In its sample, this clone was seen once. This chain joins TRBV6-5 and TRBJ2-2, with D unresolved. V lost 2 bases and J lost 1, with 11 bases in between. This CDR3 comprises 16 residues. Germline CDR1 and CDR2: MNHEY and SVGAGI. CDR3 region: CASSYTPPENTGELFF. CDR3 sequence (DNA): TGTGCCAGCAGTTACACCCCCCCAGAGAACACCGGGGAGCTGTTTTTT.

The rearrangement uses TRBV2 and TRBJ2-7; D is unresolved. Germline V gene data show CDR1 as SNHLY and CDR2 as FYNNEI. The CDR3 is made up of 13 amino acids. V shed 7 bases and J shed 3 bases, with 13 bases lying between them. The CDR3 DNA sequence: TGTGCCAGCATCCGTAACCTCGGCTACGAGCAGTACTTC. Residues: CASIRNLGYEQYF.

This sequence joins TRBV7-3 and TRBJ2-7; TRBD1 is a possible D gene (5 bases). The CDR3 extends over 13 amino acids. Trimming stripped 5 bases from V and 6 bases from J, with 14 bases between. The germline CDR1 and CDR2 sequences are SGHTA and FQGTGA. The CDR3: CASSDLRGSEQYF. The CDR3 coding sequence is TGTGCCAGCAGCGATCTTAGGGGTTCCGAGCAGTACTTC.

The chain links TRBV18 to TRBJ2-1, with a possible D match to TRBD1 (6 bases). CDR1 is KGHSH and CDR2 is LQKENI in the germline V gene. V was shortened by 3 bases and J by 4 bases, with 13 bases between the two germline ends. The CDR3 runs 15 residues. CDR3 sequence: CASSPTGRGYNEQFF. Written as DNA, the CDR3 is TGTGCCAGCTCACCGACAGGAAGGGGTTACAATGAGCAGTTCTTC.

The rearrangement joins TRBV6-5 to TRBJ2-7, with a weak D call TRBD2 (6 bases). Trimming left V 0 bases short and J 7 bases short, with 7 bases between. CDR3 length equals 12 residues. Germline V gene data show CDR1 as MNHEY and CDR2 as SVGAGI. The CDR3 loop reads CASSYSGGEQYF. Written as DNA, the CDR3 is TGTGCCAGCAGTTACTCGGGGGGAGAGCAGTACTTC.

In its sample, this clone was seen once. The chain joins TRBV28 to TRBJ2-7; the D gene is possibly TRBD2 (6 bases). Germline V gene data show CDR1 as MDHEN and CDR2 as SYDVKM. Deletions cut 8 bases from V and 2 bases from J, with 40 bases between. This CDR3 is 22 amino acids long. CDR3 loop: CASVPILVPFVIRGTEPYEQYF. The CDR3 coding sequence is TGTGCCAGCGTCCCCATCTTAGTCCCGTTCGTGATCCGGGGGACGGAGCCCTACGAGCAGTACTTC.